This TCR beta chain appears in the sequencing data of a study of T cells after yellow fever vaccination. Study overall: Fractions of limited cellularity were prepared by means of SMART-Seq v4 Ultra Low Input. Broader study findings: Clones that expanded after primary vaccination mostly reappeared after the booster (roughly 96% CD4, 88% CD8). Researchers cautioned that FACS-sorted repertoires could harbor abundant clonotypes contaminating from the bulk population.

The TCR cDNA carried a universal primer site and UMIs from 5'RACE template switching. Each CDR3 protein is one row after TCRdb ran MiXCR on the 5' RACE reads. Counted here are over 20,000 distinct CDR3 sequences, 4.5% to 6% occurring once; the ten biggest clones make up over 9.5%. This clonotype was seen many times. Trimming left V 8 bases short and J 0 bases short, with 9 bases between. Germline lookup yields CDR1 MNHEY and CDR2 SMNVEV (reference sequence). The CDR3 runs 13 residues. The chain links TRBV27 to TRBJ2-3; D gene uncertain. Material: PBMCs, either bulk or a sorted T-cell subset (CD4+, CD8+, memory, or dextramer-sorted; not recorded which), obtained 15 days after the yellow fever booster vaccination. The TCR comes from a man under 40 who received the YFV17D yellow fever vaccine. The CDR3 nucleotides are TGTGCCAGCGGAGTTACTAGCACAGATACGCAGTATTTT. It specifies CASGVTSTDTQYF.